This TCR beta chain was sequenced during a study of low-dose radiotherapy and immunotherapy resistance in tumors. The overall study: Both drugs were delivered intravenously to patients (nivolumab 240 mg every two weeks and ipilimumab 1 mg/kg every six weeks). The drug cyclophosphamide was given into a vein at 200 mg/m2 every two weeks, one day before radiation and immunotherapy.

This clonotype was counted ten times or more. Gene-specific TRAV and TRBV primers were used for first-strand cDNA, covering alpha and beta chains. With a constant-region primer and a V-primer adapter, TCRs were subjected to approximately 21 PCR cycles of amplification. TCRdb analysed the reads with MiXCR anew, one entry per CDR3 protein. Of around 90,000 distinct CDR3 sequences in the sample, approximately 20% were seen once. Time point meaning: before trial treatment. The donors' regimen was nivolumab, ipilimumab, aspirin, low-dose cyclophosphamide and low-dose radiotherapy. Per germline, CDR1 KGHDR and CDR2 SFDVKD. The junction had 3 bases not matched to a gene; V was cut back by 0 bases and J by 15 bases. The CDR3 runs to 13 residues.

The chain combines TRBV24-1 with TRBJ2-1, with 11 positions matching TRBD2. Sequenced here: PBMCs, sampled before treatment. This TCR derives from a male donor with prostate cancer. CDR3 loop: CATSDLTSGRLFF. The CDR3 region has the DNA TGTGCCACCAGTGATTTGACTAGCGGGAGATTGTTCTTC.